Sequencing of this TCR beta chain was carried out in a study of CD8+ T cells in alopecia areata. cDNA prepared by RNA extraction and subsequent reverse transcription served as the template for sequencing. Clones were read by immunoSEQ multiplex PCR, and TCRdb kept only the in-frame ones, dropping some. The sample carries some 130,000 clones, 45% to 65% recorded once. As for treatment: oral pan-JAK inhibitor, 5-10 mg twice daily. Points from the study as a whole: Under tofacitinib, numerous expanded lesional clonotypes remained detectable in scalp and blood.

A note on this clone: Its antigen remains unidentified.

The origin of this receptor is a human donor with alopecia areata. The sequencing here drew on CD8+ T cells sorted from blood, taken at week 4, from a patient treated with tofacitinib.

Written as DNA, the CDR3 is TGCGCCAGCAATGCGGGGGAGGAGACCCAGTACTTC. As protein: CASNAGEETQYF. The chain combines TRBV5-1 with TRBJ2-5; the match to TRBD2 covers 7 bases. Germline V gene sequence: CDR1 SGHRS, CDR2 YFSETQ. The CDR3 sequence is 12 residues long. J gave up 5 bases and V 6 bases, and 4 bases lay outside the gene matches.